This T cell receptor (beta chain) was documented in a study of vaccination and CD4 T cells after COVID-19. At the level of the study: In the convalescent cohort, there were six males and four females, two of them Hispanic. At a median about 72 days (range 14 to 241) after dose two, post-vaccine samples were obtained. Findings of the study overall: In convalescent patients, 304 of 307 vaccine-specific clones were mono-reactive for SARS-CoV-2 spike.

This clonotype was found a few times. Its specificity is not known. Sequenced with the Oncomine TCR Beta short-read assay was DNA taken from cultured CD4+ T cells. In this case, cultured CD4+ T cells provided the extracted genomic DNA. TCRdb reprocessed the PCR reads via MiXCR and lists one record per CDR3 protein. The sample has roughly 19,000 distinct CDR3 sequences, 44% seen once; the top ten hold roughly 17%. Indicated time point: late sampling 161 to 241 days after vaccination in a few convalescent patients. As to treatment: approximately nine-day PBMC culture with coronavirus spike peptide pools or control peptides (ViraFEST assay). The CDR3 length is 17 residues. CDR1 SGHTA and CDR2 FQGTGA come from the germline V gene. With 2 bases removed from V and 1 base from J, the gap between germline ends came to 17 bases.

The receptor's source is a human donor who had recovered from COVID-19. This chain connects TRBV7-3 to TRBJ2-5; no clear D. This specimen was CD4+ T cells from blood, cultured in vitro, taken about 7 months after SARS-CoV-2 vaccination. The DNA of the CDR3 is TGTGCCAGCAGCTTAGGTGCGGCCAGTAACTCCCAAGAGACCCAGTACTTC. This encodes CASSLGAASNSQETQYF.